The 2 T cell receptor beta chains given below trace back to one sample, sequenced in a study of blood T cell repertoires in COVID-19. The repertoire was sequenced with immunoSEQ multiplex PCR; TCRdb's copy has only in-frame clones and lacks some. The sample comprises a few hundred thousand clones, roughly nine tenths of which are singletons, and 2% to 3% rests with the top ten. Sequencing was performed on PBMCs or T cells enriched from blood (not recorded which). These receptor sequences come from a woman aged 18 to 35 who had recovered from COVID-19.

This clone was seen a single time. The DNA for the CDR3 is TGTGCCAGCAGCTTTGCCCGGGACAGTAATTTTTATGGCTACACCTTC. This encodes CASSFARDSNFYGYTF. The chain employs TRBV7-2 and TRBJ1-2; 7 nucleotides match TRBD1. CDR1 SGHTA and CDR2 FQGNSA come from the germline V gene. The CDR3 spans 16 residues. Trimming took 3 bases from V and 5 from J; bases not matched to a gene: 12.

The chain has TRBV29-1 and TRBJ2-2; TRBD1 aligns across 7 bases. Germline lookup yields CDR1 SQVTM and CDR2 ANQGSEA. V was clipped by 6 bases and J by 4 bases; unmatched bases: 8. This CDR3 contains 14 residues. CDR3 sequence: CSVRRQGRTGELFF. CDR3 nucleotide sequence: TGCAGCGTCAGAAGACAGGGTCGCACCGGGGAGCTGTTTTTT.